The next 23 T cell receptor beta chains were all read from a single sample in a study of CXCR3-negative and CXCR3-positive naive CD8 T cells (dated by TCRdb to about 2019). The investigation overall reported the following: Compared with CXCR3-negative naive cells, CXCR3-positive naive cells had TRB CDR3s with higher hydrophobicity (lower Kidera factor 4), lower energy, and higher strength and volume indices.

These reads were obtained on a NextSeq 550. The Human TCR Profiling Kit (MiLaboratory) was used to make UMI-labeled 5' RACE TRB cDNA libraries. With the reads reprocessed by TCRdb, a single entry stands for each CDR3 protein sequence and no DNA is reported. The table for this sample records 150,000 to 170,000 distinct CDR3 sequences. The leading ten clones occupy about 0.48% of the sample. Which antigens these TCRs recognize remains unknown. The material sequenced was naive CXCR3+ CD8+ T cells from blood. According to the study, the label for this sample's cell subset or site signals: CD45RO-CCR7+CD27+CD95- naive CD8+ T cells expressing CXCR3 (TNR3+). The receptors stem from a human donor in good health. Some clones in this sample may be carry-over from other donors' samples.

The chain uses TRBV19 and TRBJ1-1; the TCRdb call, TRBD1, lacks DNA for checking. The CDR3 is 13 amino acids. CDR1 and CDR2 from the germline V gene are LNHDA and SQIVND (reference sequence). The CDR3 loop reads CASSIDRVTEAFF.

The CDR3 spells CASSQVYRGYEQYF. The J gene is TRBJ2-7, the V gene TRBV5-6; TCRdb calls TRBD1, which cannot be checked without DNA. The CDR3 extends over 14 amino acids. Germline CDR1 is SGHDT and CDR2 is YYEEEE.

V and J are TRBV19 and TRBJ1-4; TCRdb proposes TRBD1, but this gene call is untestable without DNA. CDR3 length: 13 amino acids. CDR1 is LNHDA, CDR2 SQIVND, per germline (reference sequence). CDR3 region: CASSIAGGEKLFF. The full variable domain, rest sourced from reference TRBV19 and TRBJ1-4, is DGGITQSPKYLFRKEGQNVTLSCEQNLNHDAMYWYRQDPGQGLRLIYYSQIVNDFQKGDIAEGYSVSREKKESFPLTVTSAQKNPTAFYLCASSIAGGEKLFFGSGTQLSVL.

The chain uses TRBV20-1 and TRBJ2-7; the D call of TRBD1 rests on TCRdb alone, since no DNA is present to check it. CDR1 DFQATT and CDR2 SNEGSKA come from the germline V gene (reference sequence). The CDR3 is made up of 13 amino acids. CDR3 sequence reads: CSARFQGVGEQYF.

The CDR3 here is CASSQEGEGPFEQFF. V usage is TRBV14 and J usage is TRBJ2-1; checking the TCRdb D call of TRBD2 is not possible without DNA. CDR1 and CDR2 (germline): SGHDN, FVKESK. The CDR3 covers 15 residues.

This rearrangement joins TRBV25-1 to TRBJ1-2. Germline V CDR1 and CDR2: MGHDK, SYGVNS. CDR3 length equals 12 residues. The CDR3 loop is CASRGYSGGYTF.

The V call is TRBV12-5, the J call TRBJ1-1; TCRdb returns TRBD1, unconfirmable since there is no DNA. CDR3 length equals 14 residues. From germline, CDR1 is LGHNT and CDR2 FRNRAP. This CDR3 reads CASGGHGTPAEAFF.

The genes are TRBV28 and TRBJ2-3; TCRdb picks TRBD2, but there is no DNA to check that call. The germline gives CDR1 MDHEN, CDR2 SYDVKM. This CDR3 contains 16 residues. The CDR3 sequence: CASTPLAGDLGDTQYF.

V gene TRBV18 combines with J gene TRBJ2-7; TCRdb's D gene call, TRBD1, goes unchecked for lack of DNA. From germline, CDR1 is KGHSH and CDR2 LQKENI. This CDR3 comprises 14 residues. The CDR3: CASSPGRLGEEQYF. Together with reference TRBV18 and TRBJ2-7, the CDR3 gives the full variable domain: NAGVMQNPRHLVRRRGQEARLRCSPMKGHSHVYWYRQLPEEGLKFMVYLQKENIIDESGMPKERFSAEFPKEGPSILRIQQVVRGDSAAYFCASSPGRLGEEQYFGPGTRLTVT.

The chain is built from TRBV6-6 and TRBJ2-1; TCRdb indicates TRBD2, and absent DNA this call remains unverified. Germline V lookup: CDR1 MNHNY, CDR2 SVGAGI (reference sequence). This CDR3 has 15 residues. The CDR3 loop reads CASSYLAGLYNEQFF.

V gene TRBV28 combines with J gene TRBJ2-1; TCRdb outputs TRBD1, but without DNA this stays unchecked. The CDR3 is 15 amino acids. Germline CDR1 is MDHEN and CDR2 is SYDVKM. The CDR3: CASSPQGAYHNEQFF.

The CDR3 sequence: CSVEDGHYDEQYF. The chain has TRBV29-1 and TRBJ2-7. CDR1 and CDR2 (germline): SQVTM, ANQGSEA. The CDR3 is 13 amino acids.

The rearrangement uses TRBV28 and TRBJ1-1; TCRdb names TRBD1, which stays unverified in the absence of DNA. This CDR3 contains 14 residues. CDR1 is MDHEN, CDR2 SYDVKM, per germline. Here the CDR3 reads CASSLISTAAEAFF.

The rearrangement uses TRBV28 and TRBJ2-5; TCRdb names TRBD1, which stays unverified in the absence of DNA. Germline V gene data show CDR1 as MDHEN and CDR2 as SYDVKM. The CDR3 runs to 13 residues. CDR3 sequence reads: CASSLPGQETQYF.

This rearrangement joins TRBV7-6 to TRBJ2-1; TCRdb picks TRBD1, but there is no DNA to check that call. CDR1 and CDR2 (germline): SGHVS, FNYEAQ. The CDR3 extends over 17 amino acids. The CDR3 spells CASSQPGQGFAYNEQFF.

The chain uses TRBV2 and TRBJ2-3; TCRdb's D gene call, TRBD1, goes unchecked for lack of DNA. Germline V gives CDR1 SNHLY, CDR2 FYNNEI. The CDR3 contains 12 residues. This CDR3 is CATIARAGTQYF.

The CDR3 sequence: CASSARGQGSTEAFF. V and J are TRBV7-9 and TRBJ1-1; checking the TCRdb D call of TRBD1 is not possible without DNA. The CDR3 covers 15 residues. Looked up from germline, CDR1 is SEHNR and CDR2 is FQNEAQ (reference sequence).

The chain joins TRBV5-6 to TRBJ2-3; TCRdb selects TRBD1, and the lack of DNA leaves this call unchecked. In germline, CDR1 is SGHDT, CDR2 YYEEEE. CDR3 length: 15 amino acids. The CDR3 spells CASSPRDRGTDTQYF.

The rearrangement joins TRBV20-1 to TRBJ2-7; no DNA is available, so the TRBD1 call from TCRdb remains unchecked. CDR1 is DFQATT and CDR2 is SNEGSKA in the germline V gene (reference sequence). The CDR3 extends over 16 amino acids. The CDR3 protein is CSARGVRDSEIYEQYF.

This CDR3 reads CSAAIVQTTYEQYF. The chain carries TRBV29-1 and TRBJ2-7. The V gene's germline CDR1 is SQVTM and CDR2 ANQGSEA. This CDR3 has 14 residues.

This sequence joins TRBV30 and TRBJ2-2. The CDR3 runs to 14 residues. Germline V lookup: CDR1 GTSNPN, CDR2 SVGIG (reference sequence). CDR3 loop: CAWSYLANTGELFF.

The chain is built from TRBV6-5 and TRBJ2-2; TCRdb picks TRBD2, but there is no DNA to check that call. This CDR3 region has 14 residues. Germline loops: CDR1 MNHEY, CDR2 SVGAGI. The CDR3 here is CASLAGLNTGELFF.

The gene calls are TRBV29-1 and TRBJ1-3. The CDR3 runs 14 residues. CDR1 and CDR2 from the germline V gene are SQVTM and ANQGSEA. CDR3: CSATAGSSGNTIYF.